The following is a TCR beta chain sequence with its context. Its specificity is not known. This record belongs to a study of tumor-infiltrating lymphocytes in primary liver carcinoma. Turning to the study itself: Stage T1-T3 N0M0 and a size of about 4 to 11 cm characterized the tumors. Findings and caveats of the study: Unsorted bulk samples meant CD4+ and CD8+ repertoires went uncompared.

Alongside blood RNA obtained from unsorted whole blood, germline DNA was also extracted. V lost 5 bases and J 5 bases, leaving 16 bases between the germline ends. Germline CDR1 SGHAT, CDR2 FQNNGV. The CDR3 is 14 amino acids. The template, around 540 ng total RNA, yielded TCR beta cDNA made with a constant-region primer. Amplification in three nested multiplex PCR rounds with slightly modified ARM-PCR gave rise to TCR beta libraries. The opening two PCR rounds, ten to eleven cycles each, paired TRBV1-TRBV30 forward primers with a C-beta reverse primer. TCRdb independently ran MiXCR on the multiplex PCR reads; one entry per CDR3 protein. The table has 310,000 or so distinct CDR3 sequences, around 60% seen once; the top ten hold under 8.5%.

The receptor's source is a man between 35 and 55 years old with primary liver carcinoma and hepatitis B virus infection. The chain employs TRBV11-2 and TRBJ2-7; D uncertain. Sequencing input: peripheral blood. The CDR3 region is CASSHVAGLNEQYF. The DNA for the CDR3 is TGTGCCAGCAGCCATGTGGCTGGCTTGAACGAGCAGTACTTC. Variable domain in full (rest from reference TRBV11-2 and TRBJ2-7): EAGVAQSPRYKIIEKRQSVAFWCNPISGHATLYWYQQILGQGPKLLIQFQNNGVVDDSQLPKDRFSAERLKGVDSTLKIQPAKLEDSAVYLCASSHVAGLNEQYFGPGTRLTVT.